This T cell receptor beta chain was found in a study of glioma-infiltrating T cells after dendritic cell vaccination. Produced via immunoSEQ multiplex PCR; TCRdb's table is partial and in-frame only. The sample holds 100,000 or so clones, 90% seen once. Specified time point: after dendritic cell vaccination, including at tumor progression/relapse. The material was blood, obtained after dendritic cell vaccination. This clonotype was sampled from a human donor with glioblastoma.

CDR3: CASSDAGITEAFF. The CDR3 DNA sequence: TGCGCCAGCAGTGATGCGGGGATCACTGAAGCTTTCTTT. The chain is built from TRBV10-2 and TRBJ1-1; no reliable D call. The CDR3 spans 13 residues. V was shortened by 3 bases and J by 4 bases, with 9 bases between the two germline ends. Germline assignment: CDR1 WSHSY and CDR2 SAAADI.